This TCR beta chain is from a study of CD8 T cells in ankylosing spondylitis (dated by TCRdb to about 2017). Looking at the study overall: T cell receptor beta repertoires were profiled in healthy donors and ankylosing spondylitis patients so that disease-linked TCR variants could be found. The full study cohort was made up of roughly 25 ankylosing spondylitis patients and about a hundred healthy donors. Peripheral blood was sampled, and synovial fluid was additionally collected from ankylosing spondylitis patients. Paper-wide results and their limitations: A TCR beta motif made up of roughly eight highly homologous amino acid variants appeared to be characteristic of blood from ankylosing spondylitis patients. The disease-linked clones were reported as significantly enriched in matched synovial fluid samples from ankylosing spondylitis patients. Some TCR beta motif variants had previously been reported in synovial fluid and blood of reactive arthritis patients, which suggested common disease-initiation mechanisms. The disease-linked clones showed a CD8+ phenotype and occurred at relatively low frequencies in peripheral blood.

The germline V and J ends show losses of 0 bases and 1 base respectively, and no gene match explains 4 bases of the junction. Spanning cysteine to phenylalanine, the CDR3 consists of 15 amino acids. CDR3 DNA only is kept here, 45 bases in frame from base 1. Per the germline V gene (reference sequence), DFQATT is the CDR1 and SNEGSKA is the CDR2. Sequencing took place on an Illumina HiSeq 2500. TCR beta libraries were prepared by quantitative 5'-RACE with molecular barcodes. The authors processed their data as follows. A new computational method, built on a probabilistic model of VDJ rearrangement, was used to identify disease-linked TCR variants. In TCRdb, the public reads were trimmed at Q25 with fastp and aligned with MiXCR, with productive beta chains retained. Every CDR3 protein is listed once, alongside the most common genes and DNA of its rows. The V and J calls reflect TCRdb's pipeline rather than the authors' work. The sample includes around 130,000 distinct CDR3 sequences, with 6.5% to 9% observed a single time. The ten largest clones take up over 9% of the sample.

This clonotype showed up many times. What this receptor recognizes is not known. The input lacks base qualities; no much larger clone sits a single base away. The chain is made from TRBV20-1 and TRBJ2-3, and TRBD2 matches 7 of the central bases. Sequences were obtained from blood, either unsorted or a sorted T cell fraction (not recorded which). The sequence came from a male donor with ankylosing spondylitis or in good health (not recorded which). In nucleotides, the sequence is TGCAGTGCTAGAGATTCGGCGGGGGGCACAGATACGCAGTATTTT. It codes for CSARDSAGGTDTQYF.